This T cell receptor (beta chain) derives from a study of blood T cell repertoires in COVID-19. As for the study in general: The study drew acute and convalescent COVID-19 samples from the United States, Italy and Spain. The cDNA or gDNA used as material had been derived from T cells, B-cell-depleted T cells, or PBMCs.

In the original analysis: Amplifying reference gene primers gave estimates of nucleated cell counts. Sequenced by immunoSEQ multiplex PCR; TCRdb stores in-frame clones only, minus some. V and J calls plus clone size are reproduced from that table; the DNA served to infer D and trimming. The sample includes 140,000 to 150,000 clones, under 80% of them seen just once. This clone turned up a few times. Trimming took off 4 bases at V and 8 bases at J, with 9 bases between the two ends. Germline assignment: CDR1 MNHEY and CDR2 SVGAGI. The CDR3 extends over 13 amino acids. Sequenced: peripheral blood. The rearrangement links TRBV6-5 to TRBJ1-6; perhaps TRBD1 as D (5 bases). This sequence originates from a man in his sixties with acute or convalescent COVID-19. The CDR3 is CASSWGRDSPLHF. The CDR3 bases are TGTGCCAGCAGTTGGGGGAGGGATTCACCCCTCCACTTT.